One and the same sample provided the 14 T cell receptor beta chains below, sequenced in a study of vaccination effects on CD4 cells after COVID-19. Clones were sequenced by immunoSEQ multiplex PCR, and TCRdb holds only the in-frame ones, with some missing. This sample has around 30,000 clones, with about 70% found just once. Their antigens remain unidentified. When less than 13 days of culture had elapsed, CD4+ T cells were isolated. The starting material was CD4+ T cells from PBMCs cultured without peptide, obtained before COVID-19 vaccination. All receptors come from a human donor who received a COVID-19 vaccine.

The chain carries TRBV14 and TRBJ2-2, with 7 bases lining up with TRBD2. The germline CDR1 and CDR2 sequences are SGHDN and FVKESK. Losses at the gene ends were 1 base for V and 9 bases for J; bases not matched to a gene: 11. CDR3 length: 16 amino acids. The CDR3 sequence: CASSQGFPGGIRELFF. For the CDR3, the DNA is TGTGCCAGCAGCCAAGGATTCCCCGGGGGGATCAGGGAGCTGTTTTTT.

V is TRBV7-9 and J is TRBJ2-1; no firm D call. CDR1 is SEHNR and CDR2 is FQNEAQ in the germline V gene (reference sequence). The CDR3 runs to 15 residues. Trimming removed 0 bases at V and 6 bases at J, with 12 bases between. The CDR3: CASSLALVLANEQFF. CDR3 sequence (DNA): TGTGCCAGCAGCTTAGCTCTAGTACTTGCCAATGAGCAGTTCTTC.

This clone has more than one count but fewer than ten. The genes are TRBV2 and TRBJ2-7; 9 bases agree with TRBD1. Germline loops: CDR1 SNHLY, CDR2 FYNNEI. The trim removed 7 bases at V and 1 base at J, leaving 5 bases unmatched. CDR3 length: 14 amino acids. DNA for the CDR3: TGTGCCAGCATCGAAGACAGGGGGTCCTACGAGCAGTACTTC. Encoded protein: CASIEDRGSYEQYF. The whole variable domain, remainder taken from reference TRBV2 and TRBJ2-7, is EPEVTQTPSHQVTQMGQEVILRCVPISNHLYFYWYRQILGQKVEFLVSFYNNEISEKSEIFDDQFSVERPDGSNFTLKIRSTKLEDSAMYFCASIEDRGSYEQYFGPGTRLTVT.

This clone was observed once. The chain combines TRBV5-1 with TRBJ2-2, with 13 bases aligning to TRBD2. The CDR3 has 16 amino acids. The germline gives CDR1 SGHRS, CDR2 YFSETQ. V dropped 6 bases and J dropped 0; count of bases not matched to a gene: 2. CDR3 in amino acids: CASKGTSGTNTGELFF. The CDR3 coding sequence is TGCGCCAGCAAGGGGACTAGCGGGACGAACACCGGGGAGCTGTTTTTT.

DNA of the CDR3: TGTGCCAGCAGCGTAGGAGGGGCCGGGACTAACCAAGAGACCCAGTACTTC. Protein sequence: CASSVGGAGTNQETQYF. V usage is TRBV9 and J usage is TRBJ2-5; 7 bases line up with TRBD2. Germline CDR1 and CDR2: SGDLS and YYNGEE. J gave up 0 bases and V 0 bases, and 8 bases lay outside the gene matches. The CDR3 spans 17 residues. The variable domain in full, with the rest retrieved from reference TRBV9 and TRBJ2-5, is DSGVTQTPKHLITATGQRVTLRCSPRSGDLSVYWYQQSLDQGLQFLIQYYNGEERAKGNILERFSAQQFPDLHSELNLSSLELGDSALYFCASSVGGAGTNQETQYFGPGTRLLVL.

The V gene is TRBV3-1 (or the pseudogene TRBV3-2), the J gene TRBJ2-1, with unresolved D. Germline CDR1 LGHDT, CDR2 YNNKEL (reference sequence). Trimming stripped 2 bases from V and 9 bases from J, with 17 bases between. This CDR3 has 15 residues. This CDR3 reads CASSQNTQASSEQFF. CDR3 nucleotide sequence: TGTGCCAGCAGCCAAAACACCCAGGCTTCGAGTGAGCAGTTCTTC.

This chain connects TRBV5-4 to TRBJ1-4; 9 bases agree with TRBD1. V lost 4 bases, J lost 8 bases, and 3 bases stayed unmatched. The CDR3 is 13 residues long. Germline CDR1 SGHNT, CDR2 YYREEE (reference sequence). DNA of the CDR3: TGTGCCAGCAGCCCGGACAGGGGAGAAAAACTGTTTTTT. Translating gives CASSPDRGEKLFF. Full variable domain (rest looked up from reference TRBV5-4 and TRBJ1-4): ETGVTQSPTHLIKTRGQQVTLRCSSQSGHNTVSWYQQALGQGPQFIFQYYREEENGRGNFPPRFSGLQFPNYSSELNVNALELDDSALYLCASSPDRGEKLFFGSGTQLSVL.

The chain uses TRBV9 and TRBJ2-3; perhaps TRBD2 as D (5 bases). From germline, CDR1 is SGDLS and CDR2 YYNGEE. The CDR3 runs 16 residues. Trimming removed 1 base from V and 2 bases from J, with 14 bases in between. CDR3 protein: CASSVLVGVNTDTQYF. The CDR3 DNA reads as TGTGCCAGCAGCGTACTTGTCGGGGTTAACACAGATACGCAGTATTTT.

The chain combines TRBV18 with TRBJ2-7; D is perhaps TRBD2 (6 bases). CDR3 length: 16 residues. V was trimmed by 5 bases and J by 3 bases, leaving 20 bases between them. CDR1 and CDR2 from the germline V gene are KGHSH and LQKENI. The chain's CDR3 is CASSSDSGTGGYEQYF. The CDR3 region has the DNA TGTGCCAGCTCATCAGATTCCGGGACTGGAGGCTACGAGCAGTACTTC.

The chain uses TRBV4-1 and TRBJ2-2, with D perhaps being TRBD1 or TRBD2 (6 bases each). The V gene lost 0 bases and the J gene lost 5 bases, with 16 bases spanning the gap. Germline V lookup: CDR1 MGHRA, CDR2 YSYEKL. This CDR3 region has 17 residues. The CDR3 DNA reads TGCGCCAGCAGCCAAGACATAGGGGGGTTAAGAACCGGGGAGCTGTTTTTT. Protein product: CASSQDIGGLRTGELFF.

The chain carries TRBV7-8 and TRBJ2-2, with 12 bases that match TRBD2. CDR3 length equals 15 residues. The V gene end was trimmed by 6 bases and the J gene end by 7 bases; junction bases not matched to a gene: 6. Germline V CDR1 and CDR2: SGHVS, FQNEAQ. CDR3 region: CASRRLAGEVGELFF. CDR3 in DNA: TGTGCCAGCAGGCGACTAGCGGGAGAAGTCGGGGAGCTGTTTTTT.

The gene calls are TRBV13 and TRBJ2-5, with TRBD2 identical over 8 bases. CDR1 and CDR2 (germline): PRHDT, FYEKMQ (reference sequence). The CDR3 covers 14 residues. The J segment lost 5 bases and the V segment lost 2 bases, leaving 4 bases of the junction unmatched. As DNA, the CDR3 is TGTGCCAGCAGCTTACGGGGGGGGCTCGAGACCCAGTACTTC. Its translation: CASSLRGGLETQYF. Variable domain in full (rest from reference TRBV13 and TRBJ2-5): AAGVIQSPRHLIKEKRETATLKCYPIPRHDTVYWYQQGPGQDPQFLISFYEKMQSDKGSIPDRFSAQQFSDYHSELNMSSLELGDSALYFCASSLRGGLETQYFGPGTRLLVL.

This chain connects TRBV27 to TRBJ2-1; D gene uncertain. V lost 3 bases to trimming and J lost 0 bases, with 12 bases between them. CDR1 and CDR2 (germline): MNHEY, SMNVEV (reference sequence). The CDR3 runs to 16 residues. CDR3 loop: CASSFYSPSSYNEQFF. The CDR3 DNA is TGTGCCAGCAGTTTTTACTCTCCGAGCTCCTACAATGAGCAGTTCTTC.

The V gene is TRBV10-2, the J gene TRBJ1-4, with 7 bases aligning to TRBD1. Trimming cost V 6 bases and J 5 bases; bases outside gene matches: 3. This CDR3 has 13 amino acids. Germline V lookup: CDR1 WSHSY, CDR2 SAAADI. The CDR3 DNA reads TGCGCCAGCAGATTACAGGGGAATGAAAAACTGTTTTTT. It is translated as CASRLQGNEKLFF.